The clone carrying this TCR beta chain was seen only a few times. This entry comes from a study of graft-versus-host responses after intestinal transplantation. Produced via immunoSEQ multiplex PCR; TCRdb's table is partial and in-frame only. The table records fewer than 25,000 clones, less than 60% of them present only once. Overall study findings and caveats: Elevated graft-versus-host to host-versus-graft clonal ratios in allografts were recorded for patients with graft-donor T cell macrochimerism.

The authors plated roughly 200,000 CFSE-labeled responder cells with roughly 200,000 irradiated, violet-dye-labeled stimulator cells. The CDR3 is 15 residues long. Germline V gives CDR1 SGHDN, CDR2 FVKESK. Trimming took 3 bases from V and 3 from J, leaving 11 bases between them. Source: alloreactive CD4+ T cells from a mixed lymphocyte reaction culture, taken before intestinal transplant. The sample's subset: CFSE-low proliferating T cells sorted from roughly six-day pre-transplant mixed lymphocyte reaction (GvH or HvG direction). The clonotype comes from a human patient who received an intestinal transplant. The chain links TRBV14 to TRBJ2-2, with TRBD1 as a possible D gene (6 bases). This chain's CDR3 is CASSHRGFDTGELFF. CDR3 nucleotides: TGTGCCAGCAGCCACAGGGGCTTTGACACCGGGGAGCTGTTTTTT. The whole variable domain, filled in from reference TRBV14 and TRBJ2-2, reads EAGVTQFPSHSVIEKGQTVTLRCDPISGHDNLYWYRRVMGKEIKFLLHFVKESKQDESGMPNNRFLAERTGGTYSTLKVQPAELEDSGVYFCASSHRGFDTGELFFGEGSRLTVL.